This TCR beta chain was captured in a study of spatial heterogeneity in lung cancer. Time point specified: blood at routine non-recurrence follow-up after resection. The study sequenced unsorted whole RNA from tumor, nontumor lung or frozen PBMC. From germline, CDR1 is DFQATT and CDR2 SNEGSKA (reference sequence). V lost 6 bases, J lost 0 bases, and 9 bases lay in between. There are 12 residues in the CDR3. There are many counts of this clonotype. TCRdb fed the 5' RACE reads into MiXCR, producing one record per CDR3 protein. Of around 120,000 distinct CDR3 sequences in the sample, more than 10% were seen once.

The sequence was collected from a male donor with early-stage non-small cell lung cancer. This sequence joins TRBV20-1 and TRBJ2-7; D is unclear. Sequenced here: PBMCs, sampled at follow-up. The CDR3 nucleotides are TGCAGTGCCCCGACTGGCTCCTACGAGCAGTACTTC. Amino acids: CSAPTGSYEQYF.